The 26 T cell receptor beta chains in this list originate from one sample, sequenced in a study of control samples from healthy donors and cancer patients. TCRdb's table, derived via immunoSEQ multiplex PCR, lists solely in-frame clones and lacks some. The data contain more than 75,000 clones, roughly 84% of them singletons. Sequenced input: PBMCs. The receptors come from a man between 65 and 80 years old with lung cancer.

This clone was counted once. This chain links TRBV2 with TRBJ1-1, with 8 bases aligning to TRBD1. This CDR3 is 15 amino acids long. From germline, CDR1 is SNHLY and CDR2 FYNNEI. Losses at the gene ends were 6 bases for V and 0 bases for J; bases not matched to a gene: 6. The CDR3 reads CASRRDRFMNTEAFF. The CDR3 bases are TGTGCCAGCAGGAGGGACAGGTTCATGAACACTGAAGCTTTCTTT.

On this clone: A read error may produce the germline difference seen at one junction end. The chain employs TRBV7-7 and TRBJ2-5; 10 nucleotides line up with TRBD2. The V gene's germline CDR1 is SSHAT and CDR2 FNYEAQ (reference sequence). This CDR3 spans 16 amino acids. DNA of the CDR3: TGTGCTAGCAGCCCATTTAGCGGGGGGCCCCAAGAGACCCAGTACTTC. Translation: CASSPFSGGPQETQYF.

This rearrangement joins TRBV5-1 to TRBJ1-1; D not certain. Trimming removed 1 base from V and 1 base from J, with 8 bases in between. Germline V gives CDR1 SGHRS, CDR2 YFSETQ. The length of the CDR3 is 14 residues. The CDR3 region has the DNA TGCGCCAGCAGCTTGCAGGCATCGAACACTGAAGCTTTCTTT. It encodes CASSLQASNTEAFF.

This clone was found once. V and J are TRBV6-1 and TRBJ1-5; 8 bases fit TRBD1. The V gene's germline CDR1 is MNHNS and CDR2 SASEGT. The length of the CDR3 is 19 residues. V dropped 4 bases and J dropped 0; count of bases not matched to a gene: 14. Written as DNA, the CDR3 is TGTGCCAGCAGTGGAACCACCGGGACAGGATATTATAGCAATCAGCCCCAGCATTTT. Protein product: CASSGTTGTGYYSNQPQHF.

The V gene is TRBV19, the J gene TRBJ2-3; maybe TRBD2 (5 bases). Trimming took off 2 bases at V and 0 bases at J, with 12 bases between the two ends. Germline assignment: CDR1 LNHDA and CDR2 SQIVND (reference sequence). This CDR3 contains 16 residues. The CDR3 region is CASSILNGVSTDTQYF. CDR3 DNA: TGTGCCAGTAGTATATTGAACGGGGTAAGCACAGATACGCAGTATTTT.

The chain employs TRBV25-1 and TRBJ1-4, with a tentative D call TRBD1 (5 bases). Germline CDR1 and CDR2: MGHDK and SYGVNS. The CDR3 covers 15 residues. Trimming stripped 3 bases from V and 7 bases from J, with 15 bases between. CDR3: CASSDPMGGTEKLFF. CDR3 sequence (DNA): TGTGCCAGCAGTGACCCCATGGGGGGGACTGAAAAACTGTTTTTT.

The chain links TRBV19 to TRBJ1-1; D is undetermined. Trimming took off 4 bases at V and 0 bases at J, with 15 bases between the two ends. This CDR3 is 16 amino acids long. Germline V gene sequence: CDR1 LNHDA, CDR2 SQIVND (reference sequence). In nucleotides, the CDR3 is TGTGCCAGTAGTACAACCATCGGGCCACTGAACACTGAAGCTTTCTTT. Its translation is CASSTTIGPLNTEAFF.

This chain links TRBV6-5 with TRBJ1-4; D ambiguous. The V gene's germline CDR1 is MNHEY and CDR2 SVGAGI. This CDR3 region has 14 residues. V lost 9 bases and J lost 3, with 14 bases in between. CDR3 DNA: TGTGCCAGTGAATCGGGGTCGGCTAATGAAAAACTGTTTTTT. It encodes CASESGSANEKLFF.

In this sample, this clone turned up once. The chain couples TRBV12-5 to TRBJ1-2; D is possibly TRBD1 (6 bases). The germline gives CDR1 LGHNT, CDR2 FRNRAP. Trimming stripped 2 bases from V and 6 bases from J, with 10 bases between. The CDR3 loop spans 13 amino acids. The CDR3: CASGLTGSNGYTF. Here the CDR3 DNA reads TGTGCTAGTGGTTTGACAGGGAGCAATGGCTACACCTTC.

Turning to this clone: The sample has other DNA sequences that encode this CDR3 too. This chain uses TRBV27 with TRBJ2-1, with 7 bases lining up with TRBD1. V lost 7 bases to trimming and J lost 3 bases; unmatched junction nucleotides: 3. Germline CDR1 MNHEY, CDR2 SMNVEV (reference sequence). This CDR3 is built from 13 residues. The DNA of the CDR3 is TGTGCCAGCAAGGGACAGAACTACAATGAGCAGTTCTTC. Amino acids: CASKGQNYNEQFF.

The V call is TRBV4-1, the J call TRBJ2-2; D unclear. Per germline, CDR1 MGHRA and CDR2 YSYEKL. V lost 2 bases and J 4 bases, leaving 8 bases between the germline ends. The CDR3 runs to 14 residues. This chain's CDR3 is CASSQPYPTGELFF. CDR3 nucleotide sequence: TGCGCCAGCAGCCAACCCTACCCCACCGGGGAGCTGTTTTTT.

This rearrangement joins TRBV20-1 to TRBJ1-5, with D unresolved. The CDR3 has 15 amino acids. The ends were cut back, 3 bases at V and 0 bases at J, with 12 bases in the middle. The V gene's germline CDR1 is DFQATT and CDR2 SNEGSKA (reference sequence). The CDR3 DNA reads TGCAGTGCTAGTGTAGGTGTGAATAGCAATCAGCCCCAGCATTTT. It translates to CSASVGVNSNQPQHF.

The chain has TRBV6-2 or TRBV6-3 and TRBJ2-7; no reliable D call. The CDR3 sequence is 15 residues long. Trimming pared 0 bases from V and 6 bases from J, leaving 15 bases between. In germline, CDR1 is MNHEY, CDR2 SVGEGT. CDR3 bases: TGTGCCAGCAGTTACTCGAGTGGTAGTTTCAGCGAGCAGTACTTC. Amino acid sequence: CASSYSSGSFSEQYF.

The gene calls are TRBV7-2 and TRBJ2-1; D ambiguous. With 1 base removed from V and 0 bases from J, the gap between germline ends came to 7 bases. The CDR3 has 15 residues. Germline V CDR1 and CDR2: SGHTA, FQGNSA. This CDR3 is CASSLVVSSYNEQFF. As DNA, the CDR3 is TGTGCCAGCAGCTTAGTAGTCAGCTCCTACAATGAGCAGTTCTTC.

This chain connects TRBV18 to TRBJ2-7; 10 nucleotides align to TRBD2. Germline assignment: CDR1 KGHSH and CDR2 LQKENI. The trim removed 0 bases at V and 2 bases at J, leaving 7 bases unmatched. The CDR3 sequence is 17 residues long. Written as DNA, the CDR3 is TGTGCCAGCTCACCACCGAAAGCGGGGGGGGGAACCTACGAGCAGTACTTC. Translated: CASSPPKAGGGTYEQYF.

The DNA for the CDR3 is TGCGCCAGCAGCACAGGGACGGTCAATTATGGCTACACCTTC. The encoded protein is CASSTGTVNYGYTF. The chain uses TRBV5-1 and TRBJ1-2; D might be TRBD1 (6 bases). The CDR3 contains 14 residues. The germline V and J ends were trimmed by 4 bases and 5 bases, with 15 bases remaining between them. The germline CDR1 and CDR2 sequences are SGHRS and YFSETQ.

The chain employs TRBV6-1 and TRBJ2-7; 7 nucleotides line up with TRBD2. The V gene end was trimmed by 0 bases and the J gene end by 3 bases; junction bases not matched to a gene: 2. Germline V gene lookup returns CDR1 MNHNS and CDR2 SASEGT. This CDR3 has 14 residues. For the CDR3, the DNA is TGTGCCAGCAGTGAAGCTTGGGGGGGCTACGAGCAGTACTTC. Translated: CASSEAWGGYEQYF.

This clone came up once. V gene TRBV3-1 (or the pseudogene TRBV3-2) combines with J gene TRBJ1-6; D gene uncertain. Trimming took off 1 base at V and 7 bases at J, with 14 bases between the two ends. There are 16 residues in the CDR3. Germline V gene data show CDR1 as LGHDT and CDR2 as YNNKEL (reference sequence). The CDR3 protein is CASSQGLGASNSPLHF. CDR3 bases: TGTGCCAGCAGCCAAGGACTGGGCGCCTCGAATTCACCCCTCCACTTT.

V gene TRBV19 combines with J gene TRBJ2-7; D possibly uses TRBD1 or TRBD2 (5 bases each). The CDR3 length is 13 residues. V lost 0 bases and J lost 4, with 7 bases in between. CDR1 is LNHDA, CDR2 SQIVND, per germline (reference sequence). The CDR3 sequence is CASSIDGGYEQYF. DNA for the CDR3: TGTGCCAGTAGTATAGATGGGGGTTACGAGCAGTACTTC.

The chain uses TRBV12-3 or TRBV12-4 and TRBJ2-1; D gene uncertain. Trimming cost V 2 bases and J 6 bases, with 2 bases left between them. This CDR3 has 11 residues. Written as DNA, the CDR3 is TGTGCCAGCAGTTTACTCAATGAGCAGTTCTTC. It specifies CASSLLNEQFF.

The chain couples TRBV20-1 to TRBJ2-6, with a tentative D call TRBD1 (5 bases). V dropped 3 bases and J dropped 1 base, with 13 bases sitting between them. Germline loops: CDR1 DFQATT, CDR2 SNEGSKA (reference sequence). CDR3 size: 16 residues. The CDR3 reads CSASASPGSGANVLTF. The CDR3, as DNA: TGCAGTGCTAGTGCATCCCCAGGGTCTGGGGCCAACGTCCTGACTTTC.

The chain's CDR3 is CSVEVLPYGYTF. In nucleotides, the CDR3 is TGCAGCGTTGAAGTGCTACCCTATGGCTACACCTTC. J is TRBJ1-2 and V is TRBV29-1; D is unclear. The CDR3 sequence is 12 residues long. Per the germline V gene, CDR1 is SQVTM and CDR2 is ANQGSEA. V lost 1 base and J lost 4, with 7 bases in between.

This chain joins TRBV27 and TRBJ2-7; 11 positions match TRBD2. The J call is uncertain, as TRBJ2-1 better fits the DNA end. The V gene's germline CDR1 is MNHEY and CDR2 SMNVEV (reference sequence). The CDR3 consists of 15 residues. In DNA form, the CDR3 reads TGTGCCAGCGTACCTAGCGGGGGGTCTTACAATGAGCAGTTCTTC. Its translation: CASVPSGGSYNEQFF.

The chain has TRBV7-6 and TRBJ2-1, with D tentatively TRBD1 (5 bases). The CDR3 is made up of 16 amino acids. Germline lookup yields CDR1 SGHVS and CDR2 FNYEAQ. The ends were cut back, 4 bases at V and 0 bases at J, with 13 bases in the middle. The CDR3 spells CASSSAGIASYNEQFF. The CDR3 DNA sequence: TGTGCCAGCAGCTCTGCAGGGATTGCCTCCTACAATGAGCAGTTCTTC.

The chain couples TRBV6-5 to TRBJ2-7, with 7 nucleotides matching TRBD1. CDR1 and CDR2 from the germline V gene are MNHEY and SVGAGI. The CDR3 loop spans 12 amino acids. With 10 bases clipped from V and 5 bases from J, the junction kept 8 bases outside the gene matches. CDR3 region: CATRTGVHEQYF. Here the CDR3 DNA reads TGTGCCACCCGAACAGGGGTCCACGAGCAGTACTTC.

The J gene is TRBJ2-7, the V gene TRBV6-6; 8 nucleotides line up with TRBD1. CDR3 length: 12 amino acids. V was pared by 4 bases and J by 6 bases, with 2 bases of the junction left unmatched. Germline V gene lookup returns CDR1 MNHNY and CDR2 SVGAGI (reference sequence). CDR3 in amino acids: CASSWTGSEQYF. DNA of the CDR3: TGTGCCAGCAGTTGGACAGGGAGCGAGCAGTACTTC.